This TCR beta chain was recovered during a study of T cell repertoires in cytomegalovirus infection. About the research overall: The authors used CMV epitopes that were HLA-C-restricted (recently identified) and HLA-B-restricted (well studied). Matching HLA type and CMV infection were both indicated by public TCR beta signatures. General observations from the study: Identification of carriers of CMV plus the relevant HLA was achieved through cumulative public TCR beta family frequency.

TCRdb re-called the reads through MiXCR, storing one row per CDR3 protein. The sample shows about 350,000 distinct CDR3 sequences, 34% of them seen only once. The CDR3 covers 15 residues. Germline CDR1 SGHTA, CDR2 FQGNSA. J was trimmed by 6 bases and V by 2 bases; bases with no gene match: 3. This clonotype is deemed medium-sized. Its cognate antigen is unknown. V gene TRBV7-2 combines with J gene TRBJ1-6; 8 bases line up with TRBD1. The receptor was isolated from a human donor in good health (CMV status not recorded). Some clones in this sample may be carry-over from other donors' samples. Specimen: cultured PBMCs, collected from culture after CMV antigen stimulation. In DNA, the CDR3 is TGTGCCAGCAGCTTACAGGGGGCGGTTAATTCACCCCTCCACTTT. Translation gives CASSLQGAVNSPLHF. Full variable domain (remainder filled in from reference TRBV7-2 and TRBJ1-6): GAGVSQSPSNKVTEKGKDVELRCDPISGHTALYWYRQSLGQGLEFLIYFQGNSAPDKSGLPSDRFSAERTGGSVSTLTIQRTQQEDSAVYLCASSLQGAVNSPLHFGNGTRLTVT.